The entry below gives a single T cell receptor beta chain sequence along with its context. Its antigen is undetermined. Germline V gene sequence: CDR1 MNHEY, CDR2 SMNVEV (reference sequence). The CDR3 is 19 amino acids. V lost 10 bases and J lost 3; bases outside the gene matches: 20. Each donor supplied approximately 10 milliliters of peripheral blood. These data come from a study of blood T cells in healthy people across ages. Study-wide findings and caveats: Older age coincided with a roughly linear decline in TCR beta diversity per million T cells. The study could not conclusively compare naive and antigen-experienced cells, given its unsorted PBMCs. For the donors, CMV status was unknown and possibly confounded expanded clonotype changes.

A second PCR of roughly 7 to 11 cycles used a sample-barcoded 5' primer and a J-beta primer mix. TCRdb fed the 5' RACE reads into MiXCR, producing one record per CDR3 protein. The sample lists about 1.4 million distinct CDR3 sequences, almost 60% occurring once. What was sequenced was blood. The chain carries TRBV27 and TRBJ1-4; 10 bases are shared with TRBD1. The receptor was isolated from a man younger than 35 in good health. The CDR3 is CATKRRGTGDGRANEKLFF. CDR3 sequence (DNA): TGTGCCACCAAAAGAAGGGGGACAGGGGACGGGCGAGCTAATGAAAAACTGTTTTTT.